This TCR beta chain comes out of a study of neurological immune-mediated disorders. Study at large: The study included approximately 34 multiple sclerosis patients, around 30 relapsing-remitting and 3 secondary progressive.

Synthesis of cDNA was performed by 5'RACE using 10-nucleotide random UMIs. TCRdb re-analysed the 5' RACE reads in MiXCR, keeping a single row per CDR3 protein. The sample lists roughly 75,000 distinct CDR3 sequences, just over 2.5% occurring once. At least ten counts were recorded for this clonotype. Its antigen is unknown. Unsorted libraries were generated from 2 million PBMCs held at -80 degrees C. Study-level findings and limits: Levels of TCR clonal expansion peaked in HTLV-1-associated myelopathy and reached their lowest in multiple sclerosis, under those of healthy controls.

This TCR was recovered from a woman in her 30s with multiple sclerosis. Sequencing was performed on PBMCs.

Written as DNA, the CDR3 is TGCAGTGCTAGAGACCTCGGGACTAGCGGGATCAGGGCCTACGAGCAGTACTTC. Translation gives CSARDLGTSGIRAYEQYF. V usage is TRBV20-1 and J usage is TRBJ2-7, with TRBD2 identical over 13 bases. The CDR3 length is 18 residues. The germline V gene encodes CDR1 DFQATT and CDR2 SNEGSKA (reference sequence). The ends lost 0 bases at V and 2 bases at J; junction bases unmatched: 10.